Each of the 13 T cell receptor beta chains below was sequenced from the same sample in a study of regulatory T cells in long-lasting Graves disease. Time point: persistent/refractory GD, antithyroid drugs over 5 years with positive TRAb. Construction of the TCR library relied on RNA isolated from PBMCs. For TCR beta, libraries came from iRepertoire HTBI primers and Arm-PCR of CDR3 regions. TCRdb reprocessed the multiplex PCR reads with MiXCR, giving one entry per CDR3 protein. The data contain 400,000 to 500,000 distinct CDR3 sequences, about a fifth of them singletons. Sequencing was performed on peripheral blood mononuclear cells (PBMCs), taken when the disease was refractory, from a patient treated with antithyroid drugs. The receptors shown here come from a female donor with Graves disease.

The V gene is TRBV20-1, the J gene TRBJ2-7; TRBD1 aligns across 8 bases. This CDR3 region has 15 residues. V lost 3 bases, J lost 2 bases, and 9 bases stayed unmatched. The germline CDR1 and CDR2 sequences are DFQATT and SNEGSKA (reference sequence). The CDR3 spells CSARGPWTGTYEQYF. As DNA, the CDR3 is TGCAGTGCTAGGGGACCGTGGACAGGGACCTACGAGCAGTACTTC.

The chain carries TRBV11-3 and TRBJ2-7; tentative D call: TRBD2 (6 bases). The CDR3 loop spans 14 amino acids. CDR1 SGHNT and CDR2 YENEEA come from the germline V gene. V gave up 5 bases and J gave up 6 bases, with 17 bases separating them. The CDR3 here is CASSQVGGRGEQYF. CDR3 bases: TGTGCCAGCAGCCAAGTGGGGGGTAGGGGCGAGCAGTACTTC.

There are many counts of this clonotype. The chain joins TRBV28 to TRBJ2-7; TRBD2 agrees at 7 bases. The V gene end was trimmed by 3 bases and the J gene end by 5 bases; junction bases not matched to a gene: 7. The CDR3 loop spans 14 amino acids. Germline V gives CDR1 MDHEN, CDR2 SYDVKM. The CDR3 region is CASSFGGLGHEQYF. CDR3 nucleotide sequence: TGTGCCAGCAGTTTCGGGGGGTTGGGGCACGAGCAGTACTTC. Variable domain in full (rest from reference TRBV28 and TRBJ2-7): DVKVTQSSRYLVKRTGEKVFLECVQDMDHENMFWYRQDPGLGLRLIYFSYDVKMKEKGDIPEGYSVSREKKERFSLILESASTNQTSMYLCASSFGGLGHEQYFGPGTRLTVT.

This clonotype appeared a few times. CDR3 nucleotides: TGTGCCAGCAGTGCACCAGGGACAGGGGTGGAGGAGCTGTTTTTT. It is translated as CASSAPGTGVEELFF. This chain connects TRBV9 to TRBJ2-2, with 10 positions matching TRBD1. Trimming took 5 bases from V and 10 from J; bases not matched to a gene: 11. Per germline, CDR1 SGDLS and CDR2 YYNGEE. This CDR3 spans 15 amino acids.

V usage is TRBV7-3 and J usage is TRBJ2-2; TRBD2 matches at 11 bases. J gave up 7 bases and V 5 bases, and 3 bases lay outside the gene matches. Germline CDR1 SGHTA, CDR2 FQGTGA. The CDR3 spans 14 residues. CDR3 protein: CASSGGLADGELFF. The CDR3 nucleotides read TGTGCCAGCAGCGGGGGACTAGCGGACGGGGAGCTGTTTTTT.

In this sample, this clonotype turned up a few times. V and J are TRBV20-1 and TRBJ1-4; 10 bases agree with TRBD1. There are 15 residues in the CDR3. V lost 3 bases to trimming and J lost 8 bases; unmatched junction nucleotides: 9. Germline CDR1 and CDR2: DFQATT and SNEGSKA (reference sequence). The CDR3 protein is CSARGGQGVSEKLFF. CDR3 in DNA: TGCAGTGCTAGGGGCGGACAGGGGGTTTCAGAAAAACTGTTTTTT.

This rearrangement joins TRBV28 to TRBJ2-3; D is undetermined. This CDR3 is built from 19 residues. V shed 5 bases and J shed 0 bases, with 24 bases lying between them. The germline gives CDR1 MDHEN, CDR2 SYDVKM. As DNA, the CDR3 is TGTGCCAGCAGTGCAACCTGGACGGTCCCAGAAGAGAGCACAGATACGCAGTATTTT. Translated, it gives CASSATWTVPEESTDTQYF.

This clonotype was seen many times. The rearrangement links TRBV29-1 to TRBJ2-5; maybe TRBD2 (5 bases). Germline loops: CDR1 SQVTM, CDR2 ANQGSEA. Trimming stripped 3 bases from V and 2 bases from J, with 16 bases between. CDR3 length: 15 residues. DNA for the CDR3: TGCAGCGTTGAGGCCCCCCGGGGTGAGCAAGAGACCCAGTACTTC. Its translation: CSVEAPRGEQETQYF.

This clonotype was counted many times. The rearrangement joins TRBV24-1 to TRBJ2-7, with unresolved D. CDR3 length equals 12 residues. V gave up 1 base and J gave up 6 bases, with 6 bases separating them. Germline V gene data show CDR1 as KGHDR and CDR2 as SFDVKD. The CDR3 DNA follows: TGTGCCACCAGTGATTTTGCCGGCGAGCAGTACTTC. This translates into CATSDFAGEQYF.

Turning to this clonotype: This is likely a read error, given that the CDR3 carries no conserved phenylalanine or tryptophan at its end. The chain employs TRBV20-1 and TRBJ2-7; 8 bases agree with TRBD1. CDR1 and CDR2 (germline): DFQATT, SNEGSKA (reference sequence). The CDR3 contains 13 residues. Germline trimming cut 3 bases from V and 5 bases from J; bases unmatched to any gene: 6. In DNA, the CDR3 is TGCAGTGCTAGGCCGGGACAGGAACACGAGCAGTACCTC. This sequence encodes CSARPGQEHEQYL.

The sample holds many counts of this clonotype. The gene calls are TRBV12-3 or TRBV12-4 and TRBJ2-7, with TRBD2 matching over 8 bases. There are 17 residues in the CDR3. V dropped 4 bases and J dropped 1; count of bases not matched to a gene: 12. CDR3 amino acids: CASSSLFPGLVSYEQYF. As DNA, the CDR3 is TGTGCCAGCAGTTCCCTTTTTCCGGGACTAGTTTCCTACGAGCAGTACTTC.

On this clonotype: One base away lies a much larger clone, so this may be a sequencing read error. This chain uses TRBV11-3 with TRBJ1-5; D call uncertain. CDR3 size: 13 residues. V lost 4 bases, J lost 9 bases, and 13 bases lay in between. CDR1 SGHNT and CDR2 YENEEA come from the germline V gene. This CDR3 is CASSSDLALPQHF. CDR3 nucleotides: TGTGCCAGCAGCTCGGACCTGGCGCTGCCCCAGCATTTT. The whole variable domain, remainder taken from reference TRBV11-3 and TRBJ1-5, is EAGVVQSPRYKIIEKKQPVAFWCNPISGHNTLYWYLQNLGQGPELLIRYENEEAVDDSQLPKDRFSAERLKGVDSTLKIQPAELGDSAVYLCASSSDLALPQHFGDGTRLSIL.

This clonotype occurred a few times. The chain joins TRBV5-1 to TRBJ1-6; no reliable D call. This CDR3 spans 13 amino acids. The germline gives CDR1 SGHRS, CDR2 YFSETQ. The V and J ends lost 4 bases and 10 bases respectively, with 12 bases between them. The CDR3 is CASSPGLRSPLHF. The CDR3 coding sequence is TGCGCCAGCAGCCCCGGCCTCCGATCACCCCTCCACTTT.